This passage covers 32 T cell receptor beta chains from one sample sequenced in a study of T cells in Graves' hyperthyroidism and ophthalmopathy. The CDR3 regions of TCR beta were amplified from RNA transcripts. The TCR CDR3 was amplified in a first-round RT-PCR using the HTBI primer set. TCRdb re-called the multiplex PCR reads through MiXCR, storing one row per CDR3 protein. This table has hundreds of thousands of distinct CDR3 sequences, roughly 25% appearing once. Sequenced sample: blood. These receptors were collected from a woman aged 25 to 39 with Graves' ophthalmopathy.

This clonotype was picked up a small number of times. A single base separates this from a much larger clone, so it may be a read error. V and J are TRBV11-2 and TRBJ2-5, with 7 bases identical to TRBD1. The CDR3 has 16 residues. Looked up from germline, CDR1 is SGHAT and CDR2 is FQNNGV. CDR3 sequence: CASSSTGTESQDTQYF. In nucleotides, the CDR3 is TGTGCCAGCAGCTCAACCGGGACAGAGAGCCAAGATACCCAGTACTTC.

Ten or more counts support this clonotype. The chain couples TRBV29-1 to TRBJ2-7; no clear D gene. Germline V lookup: CDR1 SQVTM, CDR2 ANQGSEA. There are 12 residues in the CDR3. V shed 4 bases and J shed 3 bases, with 10 bases lying between them. The CDR3 is CSVANGYYEQYF. The CDR3 nucleotides are TGCAGCGTTGCGAACGGGTACTACGAGCAGTACTTC.

The gene calls are TRBV20-1 and TRBJ2-7; possibly TRBD1 or TRBD2 for D (5 bases each). Germline V gene sequence: CDR1 DFQATT, CDR2 SNEGSKA (reference sequence). The CDR3 has 13 amino acids. Trimming took 7 bases from V and 3 from J, leaving 16 bases between them. The DNA of the CDR3 is TGCAGTGGAATTGCCGGGACCAGCTACGAGCAGTACTTC. Translating it yields CSGIAGTSYEQYF.

This clonotype was seen repeatedly, ten times or more. The V and J genes are TRBV29-1 and TRBJ1-2; TRBD1 matches 7 bases. With V trimmed by 0 bases and J by 8 bases, 15 bases remained unmatched. The CDR3 covers 16 residues. Germline CDR1 SQVTM, CDR2 ANQGSEA. The CDR3 loop reads CSVEDFHGQASGGYTF. The CDR3 region has the DNA TGCAGCGTTGAAGATTTTCACGGACAGGCGTCAGGCGGCTACACCTTC. The full variable domain, completed using reference TRBV29-1 and TRBJ1-2, is SAVISQKPSRDICQRGTSLTIQCQVDSQVTMMFWYRQQPGQSLTLIATANQGSEATYESGFVIDKFPISRPNLTFSTLTVSNMSPEDSSIYLCSVEDFHGQASGGYTFGSGTRLTVV.

Ten or more counts support this clonotype. The chain couples TRBV29-1 to TRBJ1-1; D is undetermined. The CDR3 contains 15 residues. Germline values: CDR1 SQVTM, CDR2 ANQGSEA. V dropped 6 bases and J dropped 3 bases, with 20 bases sitting between them. This CDR3 is CSVAASLDSDTEAFF. Written as DNA, the CDR3 is TGCAGCGTCGCCGCGTCCTTAGATTCGGACACTGAAGCTTTCTTT.

This chain links TRBV6-4 with TRBJ1-1; tentatively, D is TRBD1 (6 bases). CDR3 length: 12 residues. V lost 5 bases to trimming and J lost 6 bases, with 10 bases between them. Germline V gene data show CDR1 as MRHNA and CDR2 as SNTAGT. CDR3: CASSWEGAEAFF. The DNA for the CDR3 is TGTGCCAGCAGTTGGGAGGGGGCTGAAGCTTTCTTT.

This clonotype showed up many times. This chain links TRBV12-3 or TRBV12-4 with TRBJ1-3; D ambiguous. There are 17 residues in the CDR3. V was clipped by 2 bases and J by 0 bases, with 14 bases between them. CDR3 bases: TGTGCCAGCAGTTTATCGTCCGGGCTGTTCTCTGGAAACACCATATATTTT. It codes for CASSLSSGLFSGNTIYF.

The chain is built from TRBV6-1 and TRBJ1-2, with 7 bases fitting TRBD1. The CDR3 length is 15 residues. The ends lost 6 bases at V and 2 bases at J; junction bases unmatched: 9. The germline gives CDR1 MNHNS, CDR2 SASEGT. CDR3 bases: TGTGCCAGCAGAGATAGACAACAGGGGAACTATGGCTACACCTTC. Translating gives CASRDRQQGNYGYTF.

This chain uses TRBV11-1 with TRBJ2-4; D gene unclear. In germline, CDR1 is SGHAT, CDR2 FQDESV (reference sequence). The CDR3 runs to 13 residues. Trimming removed 2 bases at V and 6 bases at J, with 8 bases between. The CDR3 region has the DNA TGTGCCAGCAGCTTAACGGGCCCAAACATTCAGTACTTC. Translation gives CASSLTGPNIQYF.

This clonotype has a single count. A much larger clone lies one base from this, so it may be a read error. This chain links TRBV27 with TRBJ1-1, with 9 nucleotides matching TRBD1. The CDR3 length is 16 residues. J lost 5 bases, V lost 2 bases, and 9 bases had no gene match. Germline V lookup: CDR1 MNHEY, CDR2 SMNVEV (reference sequence). The CDR3 DNA is TGTGCCAGCAGTTTAGGCCCCGGGACAGGGAGGACTGAAGCTTTCTTT. Translating gives CASSLGPGTGRTEAFF.

At least ten counts were recorded for this clonotype. The chain is built from TRBV20-1 and TRBJ1-5; TRBD1 aligns across 8 bases. CDR1 is DFQATT and CDR2 is SNEGSKA in the germline V gene (reference sequence). V lost 3 bases to trimming and J lost 0 bases; unmatched junction nucleotides: 10. The CDR3 runs 17 residues. The CDR3 loop reads CSARPGQEFYSNQPQHF. CDR3 in DNA: TGCAGTGCTAGGCCGGGACAGGAATTCTATAGCAATCAGCCCCAGCATTTT.

This clonotype showed up many times. The chain combines TRBV4-2 with TRBJ1-2; 12 positions agree with TRBD1. Trimming removed 5 bases from V and 6 bases from J; junction bases left unmatched: 7. The CDR3 runs to 15 residues. Germline CDR1 and CDR2: LGHNA and YNFKEQ. The CDR3 DNA sequence: TGTGCCAGCAGCACTCCGGGACAGGGGGCGGATGGCTACACCTTC. Amino acids: CASSTPGQGADGYTF.

This clonotype was counted at least ten times. The DNA of the CDR3 is TGCGCCAGCAGCCAAGGGACAGCCGGGACTACCCAGTACGAGCAGTACTTC. Protein product: CASSQGTAGTTQYEQYF. The genes are TRBV4-3 and TRBJ2-7; D may be TRBD2 (7 bases). V was shortened by 1 base and J by 4 bases, with 20 bases between the two germline ends. The CDR3 loop spans 17 amino acids. Germline V lookup: CDR1 LGHNA, CDR2 YSLEER.

There are a few counts of this clonotype. CDR3 region: CASSPSGISYEQYF. CDR3 sequence (DNA): TGTGCCAGCTCACCAAGCGGGATCTCCTACGAGCAGTACTTC. This chain uses TRBV18 with TRBJ2-7; 7 nucleotides match TRBD2. Germline loops: CDR1 KGHSH, CDR2 LQKENI. The CDR3 totals 14 residues. V lost 2 bases to trimming and J lost 0 bases; unmatched junction nucleotides: 1.

This clonotype was detected a few times. This rearrangement joins TRBV20-1 to TRBJ2-2, with TRBD1 matching 7 bases. The CDR3 is 14 amino acids. V was clipped by 3 bases and J by 6 bases; unmatched bases: 7. CDR1 and CDR2 from the germline V gene are DFQATT and SNEGSKA (reference sequence). The CDR3 is CSARKQGRPGELFF. The CDR3 DNA sequence: TGCAGTGCTAGGAAACAGGGGCGACCCGGGGAGCTGTTTTTT.

The rearrangement uses TRBV6-4 and TRBJ2-5, with a possible D match to TRBD1 (8 bases). V was trimmed by 2 bases and J by 5 bases, leaving 15 bases between them. This CDR3 contains 15 residues. Germline lookup yields CDR1 MRHNA and CDR2 SNTAGT. CDR3 region: CASSDTGGVGETQYF. For the CDR3, the DNA is TGTGCCAGCAGTGACACAGGGGGGGTCGGGGAGACCCAGTACTTC.

This clonotype was counted ten times or more. This may come from a read error, since a much larger clone is one base off. The chain carries TRBV7-2 and TRBJ2-7; no definite D call. This CDR3 comprises 12 residues. V was cut by 1 base and J by 6 bases, with 7 bases left in between. The germline V gene has CDR1 SGHTA and CDR2 FQGNSA. The CDR3 DNA follows: TGTGCCAGCAGCTTAGACGTAAGCGAGCAGTACTTC. Translation gives CASSLDVSEQYF.

This clonotype was detected many times. The chain employs TRBV12-3 or TRBV12-4 and TRBJ1-3; D remains ambiguous. This CDR3 contains 14 residues. V lost 5 bases to trimming and J lost 0 bases, with 8 bases between them. The CDR3 region is CASSLGYSGNTIYF. The CDR3, as DNA: TGTGCCAGCAGTCTCGGTTACTCTGGAAACACCATATATTTT.

In this sample, this clonotype turned up many times. The J gene is TRBJ2-5, the V gene TRBV6-1, with D maybe TRBD1 (5 bases). Trimming stripped 6 bases from V and 2 bases from J, with 10 bases between. The CDR3 length is 13 residues. Germline loops: CDR1 MNHNS, CDR2 SASEGT. For the CDR3, the DNA is TGTGCCAGCAGCGCACAGGTTCAAGAGACCCAGTACTTC. Amino acids: CASSAQVQETQYF.

This chain connects TRBV6-1 to TRBJ1-1; TRBD1 is a possible D gene (5 bases). Looked up from germline, CDR1 is MNHNS and CDR2 is SASEGT. The length of the CDR3 is 14 residues. Trimming pared 7 bases from V and 5 bases from J, leaving 17 bases between. The CDR3 region is CASNIGGYNTEAFF. The CDR3 nucleotides are TGTGCCAGCAATATCGGGGGGTATAATACTGAAGCTTTCTTT.

The table lists this clonotype with many counts. The CDR3 spells CASSLSANTEAFF. CDR3 nucleotides: TGTGCCAGCAGCTTATCGGCGAACACTGAAGCTTTCTTT. The chain combines TRBV7-3 with TRBJ1-1; D ambiguous. V was pared by 2 bases and J by 1 base, with 5 bases between. The CDR3 consists of 13 residues. Germline V gene sequence: CDR1 SGHTA, CDR2 FQGTGA.

In this sample, this clonotype turned up many times. The gene calls are TRBV6-5 and TRBJ1-1, with D perhaps TRBD1 (5 bases). The CDR3 totals 14 residues. V lost 9 bases, J lost 5 bases, and 19 bases lay in between. Germline CDR1 reads MNHEY; CDR2 reads SVGAGI. The CDR3 DNA is TGTGCCAGTTCCACCGACTTCAGGGTAACTGAAGCTTTCTTT. Its protein product is CASSTDFRVTEAFF.

J is TRBJ2-7 and V is TRBV6-2 or TRBV6-3, with D perhaps assigned TRBD1 or TRBD2 (7 bases each). Germline assignment: CDR1 MNHEY and CDR2 SVGEGT. The ends were cut back, 8 bases at V and 4 bases at J, with 18 bases in the middle. The CDR3 has 14 residues. The CDR3 loop is CASEWQGEGYEQYF. CDR3 sequence (DNA): TGTGCCAGCGAGTGGCAGGGGGAGGGATACGAGCAGTACTTC.

This clonotype showed up just once. The chain uses TRBV19 and TRBJ2-7; D not certain. V gave up 3 bases and J gave up 6 bases, with 9 bases separating them. CDR3 size: 12 residues. Germline CDR1 is LNHDA and CDR2 is SQIVND (reference sequence). The chain's CDR3 is CASSMESSEQYF. CDR3 nucleotides: TGTGCCAGTAGTATGGAGTCCAGCGAGCAGTACTTC.

At least ten counts were recorded for this clonotype. This chain joins TRBV6-5 and TRBJ2-4; D is ambiguous. Germline CDR1 MNHEY, CDR2 SVGAGI. CDR3 size: 16 residues. V was shortened by 2 bases and J by 0 bases, with 11 bases between the two germline ends. The CDR3 DNA reads as TGTGCCAGCAGTTACGGGCTAGATCTAGCCAAAAACATTCAGTACTTC. This codes for CASSYGLDLAKNIQYF.

A few counts support this clonotype. The junction does not match germline at one end; this may be a read error. CDR3 residues: CASRLAGGLGGELFF. The DNA of the CDR3 is TGTGCCAGCAGATTAGCGGGGGGGCTCGGCGGGGAGCTGTTTTTT. The chain joins TRBV13 to TRBJ2-2; 11 positions agree with TRBD2. CDR3 size: 15 residues. Germline V gene sequence: CDR1 PRHDT, CDR2 FYEKMQ (reference sequence).

The chain recombines TRBV6-1 with TRBJ2-7; no definite D call. The V and J ends lost 2 bases and 3 bases respectively, with 8 bases between them. The CDR3 consists of 13 residues. The germline V gene has CDR1 MNHNS and CDR2 SASEGT. For the CDR3, the DNA is TGTGCCAGCAGTGAATTAGCTAACTACGAGCAGTACTTC. This gives the protein CASSELANYEQYF.

This clonotype was detected many times. V usage is TRBV6-1 and J usage is TRBJ1-1; D is possibly TRBD1 (5 bases). The V end was cut by 6 bases, the J end by 2 bases, with 13 bases between. The CDR3 runs to 14 residues. CDR1 is MNHNS and CDR2 is SASEGT in the germline V gene. The CDR3 region has the DNA TGTGCCAGCAGGGAGGGCGACAGTAACACTGAAGCTTTCTTT. It is translated as CASREGDSNTEAFF.

The table lists this clonotype with many counts. The chain recombines TRBV7-2 with TRBJ1-2; D is unresolved. The germline V gene encodes CDR1 SGHTA and CDR2 FQGNSA. The CDR3 totals 12 residues. Trimming left V 4 bases short and J 6 bases short, with 9 bases between. The CDR3 loop is CASSSAINGYTF. The CDR3 DNA sequence: TGTGCCAGCAGCTCAGCTATCAATGGCTACACCTTC. The full variable domain, in which reference TRBV7-2 and TRBJ1-2 provide the parts outside the CDR3, is GAGVSQSPSNKVTEKGKDVELRCDPISGHTALYWYRQSLGQGLEFLIYFQGNSAPDKSGLPSDRFSAERTGGSVSTLTIQRTQQEDSAVYLCASSSAINGYTFGSGTRLTVV.

This chain uses TRBV12-3 or TRBV12-4 with TRBJ1-1, with no clear D. This CDR3 has 11 amino acids. V gave up 4 bases and J gave up 7 bases, with 7 bases separating them. CDR3 sequence (DNA): TGTGCCAGCAGTTCGACACGTGAAGCTTTCTTT. Protein sequence: CASSSTREAFF.

J is TRBJ2-2 and V is TRBV2; a weak D match, TRBD1 (6 bases). This CDR3 is built from 14 residues. Germline V gives CDR1 SNHLY, CDR2 FYNNEI. Trimming removed 6 bases from V and 6 bases from J, with 14 bases in between. For the CDR3, the DNA is TGTGCCAGCAGAACCCAAAGGGGGTCCGGGGAGCTGTTTTTT. This translates into CASRTQRGSGELFF.

This clonotype showed up many times. Here the CDR3 reads CASSLVFQETQYF. The CDR3 DNA reads as TGTGCCAGCAGCTTAGTGTTCCAAGAGACCCAGTACTTC. The chain employs TRBV7-2 and TRBJ2-5; no reliable D call. This CDR3 is 13 amino acids long. Trimming took off 1 base at V and 1 base at J, with 4 bases between the two ends. Germline assignment: CDR1 SGHTA and CDR2 FQGNSA.